Here is one TCR beta chain with its context. The data belong to a study of cytotoxic CD8 clonotypes in ibrutinib-treated CLL. The CDR3 runs to 16 residues. The V end lost 3 bases, the J end lost 2 bases, and 14 bases lay between the germline ends. Germline loops: CDR1 SGHRS, CDR2 YFSETQ. Depth targeted 1 in 200,000 to 1 in 1 million T cells, averaging 10x coverage per clonotype. Here immunoSEQ multiplex PCR was the method, and the copy in TCRdb shows in-frame clones only, minus some. The sample lists roughly 29,000 clones; less than 60% were seen once. V and J are TRBV5-1 and TRBJ2-2, with D tentatively TRBD2 (6 bases). The input for sequencing was PBMCs, taken before ibrutinib treatment. This receptor was identified in a human donor with chronic lymphocytic leukemia. Written as DNA, the CDR3 is TGCGCCAGCAGCTCCAGGCCGGGGGTCAACACCGGGGAGCTGTTTTTT. Protein product: CASSSRPGVNTGELFF.